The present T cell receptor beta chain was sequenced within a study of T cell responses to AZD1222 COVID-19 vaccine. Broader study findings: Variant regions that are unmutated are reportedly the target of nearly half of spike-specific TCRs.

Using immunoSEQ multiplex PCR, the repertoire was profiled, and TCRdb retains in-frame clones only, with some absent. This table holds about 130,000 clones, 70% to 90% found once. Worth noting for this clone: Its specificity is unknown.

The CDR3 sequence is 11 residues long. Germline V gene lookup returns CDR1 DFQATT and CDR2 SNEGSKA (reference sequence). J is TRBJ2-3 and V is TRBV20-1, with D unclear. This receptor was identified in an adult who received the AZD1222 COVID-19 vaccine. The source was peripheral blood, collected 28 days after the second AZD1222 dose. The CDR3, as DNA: TGCGCCAGGATCCGCACAGATACGCAGTATTTT. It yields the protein CARIRTDTQYF.